This T cell receptor beta chain was identified during a study of CD8 T cells in ankylosing spondylitis. General study findings and limits: Ankylosing spondylitis blood seemed to carry a telltale TCR beta motif made of several highly homologous variants. Clones linked to disease, bearing a CD8+ phenotype, were relatively rare in peripheral blood.

The V segment lost 0 bases and the J segment 4 bases; nucleotides outside the gene matches: 2. This CDR3 comprises 17 residues. Germline values: CDR1 SGHNT, CDR2 YENEEA. Quantitative 5'-RACE with molecular barcodes generated TCR beta libraries. From the 5' RACE reads, TCRdb called clonotypes with MiXCR, one entry per CDR3 protein. The sample consists of approximately 200,000 distinct CDR3 sequences, 9.5% to 15% of them appearing once. This clonotype was observed a handful of times. The antigen is undetermined. V usage is TRBV11-3 and J usage is TRBJ2-1; 14 bases fit TRBD2. This clonotype was obtained from a male donor with ankylosing spondylitis or in good health (not recorded which). What was sequenced was blood, either unsorted or a sorted T cell fraction (not recorded which). This CDR3 is CASSLETSGGGYNEQFF. CDR3 in DNA: TGTGCCAGCAGCTTAGAGACTAGCGGGGGGGGATACAATGAGCAGTTCTTC.